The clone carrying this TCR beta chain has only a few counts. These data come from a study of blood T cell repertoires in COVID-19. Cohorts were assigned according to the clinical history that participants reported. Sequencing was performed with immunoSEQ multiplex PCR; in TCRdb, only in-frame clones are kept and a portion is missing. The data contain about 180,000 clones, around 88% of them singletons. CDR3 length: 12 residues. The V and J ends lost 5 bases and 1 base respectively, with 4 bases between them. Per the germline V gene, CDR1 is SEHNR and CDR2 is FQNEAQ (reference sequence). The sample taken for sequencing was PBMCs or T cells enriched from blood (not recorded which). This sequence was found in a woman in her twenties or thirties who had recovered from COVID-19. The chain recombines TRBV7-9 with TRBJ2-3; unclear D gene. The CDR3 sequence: CASSPGTDTQYF. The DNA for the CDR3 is TGTGCCAGCAGCCCGGGCACAGATACGCAGTATTTT. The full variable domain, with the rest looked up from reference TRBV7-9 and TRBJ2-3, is DTGVSQNPRHKITKRGQNVTFRCDPISEHNRLYWYRQTLGQGPEFLTYFQNEAQLEKSRLLSDRFSAERPKGSFSTLEIQRTEQGDSAMYLCASSPGTDTQYFGPGTRLTVL.